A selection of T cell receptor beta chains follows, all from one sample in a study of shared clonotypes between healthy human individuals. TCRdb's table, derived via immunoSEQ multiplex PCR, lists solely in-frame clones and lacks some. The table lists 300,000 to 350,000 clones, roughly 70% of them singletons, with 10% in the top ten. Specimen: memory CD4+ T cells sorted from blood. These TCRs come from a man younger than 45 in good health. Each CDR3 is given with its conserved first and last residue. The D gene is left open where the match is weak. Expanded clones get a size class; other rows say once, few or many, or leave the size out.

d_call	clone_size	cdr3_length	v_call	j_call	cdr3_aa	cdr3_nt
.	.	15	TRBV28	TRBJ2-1	CASSLDLLETGGRIF	TGTGCCAGCAGTCTGGACTTACTAGAAACGGGCGGTAGGATCTTC
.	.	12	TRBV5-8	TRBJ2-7	CASSFTGPEQYF	TGTGCCAGCAGCTTCACAGGGCCCGAGCAGTACTTC
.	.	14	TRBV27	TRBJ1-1	CASSLGGRATEAFF	TGTGCCAGCAGTTTAGGTGGCAGGGCCACTGAAGCTTTCTTT
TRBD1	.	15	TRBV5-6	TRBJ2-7	CASSPPGQGTHEQYF	TGTGCCAGCAGCCCTCCGGGACAGGGGACACACGAGCAGTACTTC
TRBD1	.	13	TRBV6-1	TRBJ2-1	CASSDTSGTGRVF	TGTGCCAGCAGTGATACCTCCGGGACAGGGCGGGTCTTC
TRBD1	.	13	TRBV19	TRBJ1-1	CASSPDRDPEAFF	TGTGCCAGTAGCCCCGACAGGGACCCTGAAGCTTTCTTT
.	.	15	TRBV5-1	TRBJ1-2	CASSLDGITNYGYTF	TGCGCCAGCAGCTTGGATGGCATTACTAACTATGGCTACACCTTC
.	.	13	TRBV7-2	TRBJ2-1	CASSLYTRNEQFF	TGTGCCAGCAGCTTGTACACGCGCAATGAGCAGTTCTTC
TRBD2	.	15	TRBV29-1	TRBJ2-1	CSVGRGSGAYNEQFF	TGCAGCGTTGGGAGGGGTAGCGGGGCATACAATGAGCAGTTCTTC
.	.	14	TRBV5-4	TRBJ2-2	CASSRDTEAGELFF	TGCGCCAGCAGCCGGGACACCGAGGCCGGGGAGCTGTTTTTT
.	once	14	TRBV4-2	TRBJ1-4	CASSQGQSNEKLFF	TGTGCCAGCAGCCAAGGGCAGTCAAATGAAAAACTGTTTTTT
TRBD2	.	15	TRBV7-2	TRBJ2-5	CASSLDGRAQETQYF	TGTGCCAGCAGCTTAGACGGGAGGGCCCAAGAGACCCAGTACTTC
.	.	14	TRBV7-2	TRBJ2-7	CASSLGVRPYEQYF	TGTGCCAGCAGCTTAGGGGTACGGCCCTACGAGCAGTACTTC
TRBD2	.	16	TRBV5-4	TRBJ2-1	CASRRQRGLAGDEQFF	TGTGCCAGCAGACGACAAAGGGGACTAGCGGGAGATGAGCAGTTCTTC
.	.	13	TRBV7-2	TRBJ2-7	CASSSTPGVEQYF	TGTGCCAGCAGCTCTACCCCAGGGGTCGAGCAGTACTTC
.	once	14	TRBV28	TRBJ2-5	CASCEAPLCETQYF	TGTGCCAGCTGCGAGGCGCCGCTTTGCGAGACCCAGTACTTC
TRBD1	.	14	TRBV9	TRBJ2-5	CASSKWDSQETQYF	TGTGCCAGCAGCAAGTGGGACAGCCAAGAGACCCAGTACTTC